This T cell receptor (beta chain) originates from a study of shared T cell receptors in the human thymus. Libraries were prepared by immunoSEQ multiplex PCR; TCRdb keeps only in-frame clonotypes and omits some of them. Among some 760,000 clones listed, approximately 85% were seen once. Trimming shortened V by 5 bases and J by 0 bases, and 11 bases separated the two germline ends. Germline CDR1 and CDR2: SGDLS and YYNGEE. The CDR3 is 14 amino acids. The same data also contributed to another study, on human thymus T cells. That source reports: The donors were infants in Finland with congenital heart defects, otherwise immunologically healthy. In corrective heart surgery, resections were taken, and these provided the thymus tissue. Highly overlapping thymic repertoires among unrelated individuals were reported in related research.

The TCR was taken from a girl under three years old with a congenital heart defect. The sequenced material came from thymocytes. The V gene is TRBV9, the J gene TRBJ2-5; D perhaps matches TRBD2 (6 bases). CDR3 amino acids: CASSSGTDQETQYF. As DNA, the CDR3 is TGTGCCAGCAGTTCCGGGACTGACCAAGAGACCCAGTACTTC.